Presented here are 16 T cell receptor beta chains from one specimen sequenced in a study of T cell clusters in autoimmune cytopenias. Multiplex touch-down PCR amplified TRB using TRB-A and TRB-B pools in one tube. One entry per CDR3 protein, without DNA, is what TCRdb gives after re-calling the multiplex PCR reads. The sample table includes about 2,700 distinct CDR3 sequences. Each sample's input was roughly 230 ng genomic DNA, approximately 37,500 genome equivalents. The source material was peripheral blood. The source is a human donor with an autoimmune cytopenia or autoimmune hepatitis (not recorded which).

According to its frequency, this clonotype is medium-sized. The gene calls are TRBV6-6 and TRBJ1-3; the D call of TRBD1 rests on TCRdb alone, since no DNA is present to check it. The CDR3 consists of 15 residues. Germline CDR1 is MNHNY and CDR2 is SVGAGI (reference sequence). The CDR3 spells CASSLEGGIRNTIYF.

V gene TRBV19 combines with J gene TRBJ2-1; TCRdb selects TRBD1, and the lack of DNA leaves this call unchecked. CDR1 is LNHDA, CDR2 SQIVND, per germline (reference sequence). This CDR3 contains 13 residues. The CDR3 sequence is CASSYLTGDEQFF.

V is TRBV15 and J is TRBJ1-4. Germline V gene lookup returns CDR1 LNHNV and CDR2 YYDKDF (reference sequence). This CDR3 is 21 amino acids long. CDR3 residues: CATSRDKWLEEGWPTNEKLFF. Complete variable domain (other parts from reference TRBV15 and TRBJ1-4): DAMVIQNPRYQVTQFGKPVTLSCSQTLNHNVMYWYQQKSSQAPKLLFHYYDKDFNNEADTPDNFQSRRPNTSFCFLDIRSPGLGDTAMYLCATSRDKWLEEGWPTNEKLFFGSGTQLSVL.

Frequency places this clonotype as medium-sized. The chain is built from TRBV19 and TRBJ2-2; the TRBD1 assignment by TCRdb is unverifiable without DNA. The CDR3 sequence is 16 residues long. CDR1 LNHDA and CDR2 SQIVND come from the germline V gene (reference sequence). The CDR3: CASSIGTARDTGELFF. The whole variable domain, filled in from reference TRBV19 and TRBJ2-2, reads DGGITQSPKYLFRKEGQNVTLSCEQNLNHDAMYWYRQDPGQGLRLIYYSQIVNDFQKGDIAEGYSVSREKKESFPLTVTSAQKNPTAFYLCASSIGTARDTGELFFGEGSRLTVL.

Judged by frequency, this clonotype is medium-sized. V gene TRBV6-5 combines with J gene TRBJ1-2. Germline values: CDR1 MNHEY, CDR2 SVGAGI. There are 11 residues in the CDR3. CDR3 protein: CASNGWGGYTF.

Measured by frequency, this clonotype is medium-sized (0.01 to 0.1%). The rearrangement joins TRBV19 to TRBJ2-3. From germline, CDR1 is LNHDA and CDR2 SQIVND (reference sequence). The CDR3 is 13 residues long. Here the CDR3 reads CASTRASTDTQYF.

The chain employs TRBV12-3 or TRBV12-4 and TRBJ1-3; the TRBD1 assignment by TCRdb is unverifiable without DNA. This CDR3 is built from 14 residues. This chain's CDR3 is CASSVGQRRNTIYF.

This chain uses TRBV6-5 with TRBJ1-4. This CDR3 is built from 13 residues. CDR1 is MNHEY and CDR2 is SVGAGI in the germline V gene. The chain's CDR3 is CASRGDGNEKLFF.

According to its frequency, this clonotype is medium-sized. The chain is built from TRBV12-3 or TRBV12-4 and TRBJ2-3; TCRdb returns TRBD2, unconfirmable since there is no DNA. The CDR3 is 13 residues long. The CDR3 protein is CASKSGRPDTQYF.

This clonotype registers large by frequency. The CDR3 spells CSGRLNTEAFF. This chain uses TRBV20-1 with TRBJ1-1. The germline CDR1 and CDR2 sequences are DFQATT and SNEGSKA (reference sequence). This CDR3 is built from 11 residues.

J is TRBJ2-3 and V is TRBV7-9; TCRdb designates TRBD2, a call that cannot be tested without DNA. This CDR3 has 13 amino acids. Germline values: CDR1 SEHNR, CDR2 FQNEAQ (reference sequence). The CDR3 region is CASSRGGTDTQYF.

The chain is built from TRBV12-3 or TRBV12-4 and TRBJ1-3; TCRdb indicates TRBD1, and absent DNA this call remains unverified. The CDR3 is 15 amino acids. The CDR3 loop reads CASTKQGATGNTIYF.

V and J are TRBV6-5 and TRBJ1-1; TCRdb indicates TRBD1, and absent DNA this call remains unverified. CDR3 size: 15 residues. Per the germline V gene, CDR1 is MNHEY and CDR2 is SVGAGI. This chain's CDR3 is CASSYDGAGNTEAFF.

Frequency places this clonotype as hyperexpanded. V and J are TRBV4-2 and TRBJ2-3; the TRBD2 assignment by TCRdb is unverifiable without DNA. Per germline, CDR1 LGHNA and CDR2 YNFKEQ. The CDR3 is 17 residues long. CDR3 loop: CASSQDTHGEVTDTQYF.

The CDR3: CASSLTLPGELFF. The chain links TRBV6-6 to TRBJ2-2. There are 13 residues in the CDR3. The germline gives CDR1 MNHNY, CDR2 SVGAGI (reference sequence).

The chain has TRBV5-4 and TRBJ2-5. The length of the CDR3 is 14 residues. The germline gives CDR1 SGHNT, CDR2 YYREEE (reference sequence). The chain's CDR3 is CASSSEGNQETQYF.